The 21 T cell receptor beta chains listed next were all sequenced from one sample in a study of identical twins. TCRdb re-derived calls from the 5' RACE reads in MiXCR, one entry per CDR3 protein. The sample lists around 650,000 distinct CDR3 sequences; about 7.6% were seen once. A further study also used this sample, focusing on yellow fever vaccine responses in identical twins.

The sequenced sample consisted of PBMCs. The receptor source for this set is a woman aged 18-29 years in good health.

This clonotype was recorded at least ten times. The chain has TRBV4-1 and TRBJ2-5; D not certain. From germline, CDR1 is MGHRA and CDR2 YSYEKL. The CDR3 is 14 amino acids. V was trimmed by 1 base and J by 4 bases, leaving 10 bases between them. CDR3 sequence: CASSQVAVIETQYF. The DNA for the CDR3 is TGCGCCAGCAGCCAAGTCGCGGTAATAGAGACCCAGTACTTC.

The chain employs TRBV6-1 and TRBJ2-3; TRBD2 aligns across 11 bases. V lost 8 bases to trimming and J lost 2 bases; unmatched junction nucleotides: 15. Germline lookup yields CDR1 MNHNS and CDR2 SASEGT. The CDR3 loop spans 18 amino acids. The CDR3 protein is CASDPGLAVGRPTDTQYF. In DNA form, the CDR3 reads TGTGCCAGCGACCCGGGACTAGCGGTCGGACGTCCCACAGATACGCAGTATTTT.

This chain uses TRBV23-1 with TRBJ2-7; 7 bases agree with TRBD2. TRBV23-1 is recorded as an ORF, its role being uncertain. The CDR3 is made up of 17 amino acids. V trimming: 8 bases; J trimming: 1 base; junction bases outside the gene matches: 17. CDR3 sequence reads: CASWWGRVPSRSYEQYF. CDR3 nucleotide sequence: TGCGCCAGCTGGTGGGGGAGGGTACCGTCCAGGTCCTACGAGCAGTACTTC.

This clonotype was detected a few times. This rearrangement joins TRBV20-1 to TRBJ1-2; 11 bases align to TRBD1. Trimming took 6 bases from V and 6 from J; bases not matched to a gene: 3. This CDR3 spans 12 amino acids. The germline V gene encodes CDR1 DFQATT and CDR2 SNEGSKA (reference sequence). CDR3 loop: CSADRGRDGYTF. In nucleotides, the CDR3 is TGCAGTGCGGACAGGGGGCGAGATGGCTACACCTTC.

There are a few counts of this clonotype. The gene calls are TRBV24-1 and TRBJ2-3; D may be TRBD1 (5 bases). The V end lost 0 bases, the J end lost 3 bases, and 9 bases lay between the germline ends. Germline V lookup: CDR1 KGHDR, CDR2 SFDVKD. The CDR3 has 15 amino acids. CDR3 DNA sequence: TGTGCCACCAGTGATTTGGACAGCTCGACAGATACGCAGTATTTT. It is translated as CATSDLDSSTDTQYF.

Many counts were recorded for this clonotype. The chain recombines TRBV24-1 with TRBJ1-2, with D possibly being TRBD1 (5 bases). Trimming shortened V by 1 base and J by 8 bases, and 13 bases separated the two germline ends. The CDR3 spans 14 residues. The germline V gene encodes CDR1 KGHDR and CDR2 SFDVKD. CDR3 loop: CATSDLPTGNGYTF. For the CDR3, the DNA is TGTGCCACCAGTGATTTACCTACAGGCAACGGCTACACCTTC.

Ten or more counts support this clonotype. The V and J genes are TRBV7-6 and TRBJ1-1; no definite D call. The V gene lost 5 bases and the J gene lost 0 bases, with 16 bases spanning the gap. Germline CDR1 reads SGHVS; CDR2 reads FNYEAQ. CDR3 length: 16 amino acids. Here the CDR3 reads CASSPLMTYLNTEAFF. The CDR3 bases are TGTGCCAGCAGCCCCCTGATGACGTACCTGAACACTGAAGCTTTCTTT.

This clonotype appeared a few times. This rearrangement joins TRBV19 to TRBJ2-1, with D hard to call. V gave up 7 bases and J gave up 0 bases, with 10 bases separating them. The germline gives CDR1 LNHDA, CDR2 SQIVND (reference sequence). This CDR3 spans 14 amino acids. CDR3 amino acids: CASTQNPSYNEQFF. The CDR3 coding sequence is TGTGCCAGTACCCAGAACCCCTCCTACAATGAGCAGTTCTTC.

This clonotype was observed at least ten times. This sequence joins TRBV11-2 and TRBJ2-1, with D hard to call. This CDR3 spans 17 amino acids. Germline CDR1 and CDR2: SGHAT and FQNNGV. Between the trimmed V and J ends, which lost 1 base and 1 base, there was a span of 14 bases. The CDR3 coding sequence is TGTGCCAGCAGCTTAGCATCCATGAGCCGGTCCTACAATGAGCAGTTCTTC. Its translation is CASSLASMSRSYNEQFF.

This chain joins TRBV11-2 and TRBJ2-7; no firm D call. Trimming shortened V by 1 base and J by 4 bases, and 11 bases separated the two germline ends. Germline V gives CDR1 SGHAT, CDR2 FQNNGV. The CDR3 contains 14 residues. The CDR3 is CASSLAWLGYEQYF. The CDR3 DNA reads as TGTGCCAGCAGCTTAGCGTGGTTGGGATACGAGCAGTACTTC.

V and J are TRBV20-1 and TRBJ2-6; D is ambiguous. Between the trimmed V and J ends, which lost 1 base and 0 bases, there was a span of 7 bases. The V gene's germline CDR1 is DFQATT and CDR2 SNEGSKA (reference sequence). This CDR3 has 15 amino acids. The CDR3 DNA reads TGCAGTGCTAGAGTCCCGAACTCTGGGGCCAACGTCCTGACTTTC. Translation gives CSARVPNSGANVLTF.

The chain employs TRBV5-1 and TRBJ1-1; D might be TRBD1 (6 bases). V lost 4 bases, J lost 1 base, and 20 bases lay in between. In germline, CDR1 is SGHRS, CDR2 YFSETQ. This CDR3 spans 17 amino acids. In nucleotides, the CDR3 is TGCGCCAGCAGCCCGACGACGGGGGGCACCTGGAACACTGAAGCTTTCTTT. Protein: CASSPTTGGTWNTEAFF. Full variable domain (outside the CDR3, taken from reference TRBV5-1 and TRBJ1-1): KAGVTQTPRYLIKTRGQQVTLSCSPISGHRSVSWYQQTPGQGLQFLFEYFSETQRNKGNFPGRFSGRQFSNSRSEMNVSTLELGDSALYLCASSPTTGGTWNTEAFFGQGTRLTVV.

This rearrangement joins TRBV5-1 to TRBJ2-1, with 8 bases matching TRBD2. The germline CDR1 and CDR2 sequences are SGHRS and YFSETQ. The trim removed 7 bases at V and 0 bases at J, leaving 6 bases unmatched. This CDR3 region has 15 residues. The CDR3 is CASRQTSASYNEQFF. The CDR3, as DNA: TGCGCCAGCCGACAGACTAGCGCCTCCTACAATGAGCAGTTCTTC.

This clonotype came up many times. At one end, the junction sequence differs from germline, possibly due to a read error. The chain carries TRBV3-1 and TRBJ2-1; possibly TRBD1 or TRBD2 for D (7 bases each). Germline CDR1 is LGHDT and CDR2 is YNNKEL (reference sequence). The CDR3 totals 13 residues. CDR3 nucleotide sequence: TGTGCCAGCAGCCAAGAGCTCAGGGGGGGGGCTGACTTC. It specifies CASSQELRGGADF.

This clonotype has a handful of counts. The chain carries TRBV28 and TRBJ2-7; D is perhaps TRBD1 (7 bases). V lost 7 bases to trimming and J lost 1 base, with 17 bases between them. This CDR3 comprises 15 residues. Germline V CDR1 and CDR2: MDHEN, SYDVKM. CDR3 amino acids: CASIEAGQTSYEQYF. CDR3 sequence (DNA): TGTGCCAGCATTGAGGCGGGACAGACGTCCTACGAGCAGTACTTC.

This clonotype was seen a handful of times. The gene calls are TRBV28 and TRBJ1-3; D might be TRBD1 (6 bases). Germline loops: CDR1 MDHEN, CDR2 SYDVKM. Between the trimmed V and J ends, which lost 11 bases and 7 bases, there was a span of 21 bases. CDR3 length: 14 amino acids. The CDR3 bases are TGTGCCGGGGGGCGCAGGGCGCGTGGGAACACCATATATTTT. As protein: CAGGRRARGNTIYF.

This clonotype was seen many times. The V gene is TRBV9, the J gene TRBJ2-1; a weak D match, TRBD1 (5 bases). From germline, CDR1 is SGDLS and CDR2 YYNGEE. The CDR3 covers 17 residues. V was cut by 0 bases and J by 4 bases, with 17 bases left in between. Written as DNA, the CDR3 is TGTGCCAGCAGCGTAGGCCACAGGTGGACCGGGTACAATGAGCAGTTCTTC. Its translation is CASSVGHRWTGYNEQFF.

This clonotype has more than one count but fewer than ten. The chain uses TRBV7-6 and TRBJ1-4; TRBD1 matches at 10 bases. J lost 8 bases, V lost 0 bases, and 3 bases had no gene match. CDR3 size: 15 residues. CDR1 and CDR2 (germline): SGHVS, FNYEAQ. CDR3 loop: CASSLAGDRGEKLFF. The CDR3 nucleotides read TGTGCCAGCAGCTTAGCAGGGGACAGGGGCGAAAAACTGTTTTTT.

This clonotype appeared many times. The V and J genes are TRBV6-5 and TRBJ2-6; D may be TRBD2 (5 bases). The V gene's germline CDR1 is MNHEY and CDR2 SVGAGI. With 5 bases removed from V and 1 base from J, the gap between germline ends came to 9 bases. The CDR3 sequence is 15 residues long. CDR3 sequence: CASSTEGSGANVLTF. Written as DNA, the CDR3 is TGTGCCAGCAGTACCGAGGGTTCTGGGGCCAACGTCCTGACTTTC.

This clonotype has at least ten counts. The chain recombines TRBV24-1 with TRBJ2-1; weak D call: TRBD1 (5 bases). The CDR3 is 16 amino acids. Germline V gene sequence: CDR1 KGHDR, CDR2 SFDVKD. The V gene lost 4 bases and the J gene lost 8 bases, with 20 bases spanning the gap. CDR3 sequence: CATSETSGLSDDEQFF. The CDR3 DNA sequence: TGTGCCACCAGTGAAACCTCAGGGCTATCGGACGATGAGCAGTTCTTC.

This clonotype came up many times. V and J are TRBV12-3 or TRBV12-4 and TRBJ2-1; the D gene is possibly TRBD2 (5 bases). V lost 3 bases and J 3 bases, leaving 9 bases between the germline ends. This CDR3 spans 14 amino acids. The CDR3 DNA follows: TGTGCCAGCAGTTTCCAGCGGAACTACAATGAGCAGTTCTTC. Its translation is CASSFQRNYNEQFF.